Each of the 13 T cell receptor beta chains below was sequenced from the same sample in a study of shared clonotypes between healthy human individuals. Produced via immunoSEQ multiplex PCR; TCRdb's table is partial and in-frame only. This sample has some 2 million clones; roughly 94% occur once, and the top ten carry 0.13%. The sequenced material came from naive CD4+ T cells sorted from blood. The subset: CD45RA+ positively selected. The receptors shown here come from a man in his late teens or twenties in good health.

The chain is built from TRBV7-2 and TRBJ2-7; the D is unclear. Trimming removed 5 bases at V and 4 bases at J, with 15 bases between. Germline CDR1 SGHTA, CDR2 FQGNSA. This CDR3 comprises 14 residues. The CDR3 region has the DNA TGTGCCAGCAGCCCAACGGGTCCCCAATACGAGCAGTACTTC. Translated, it gives CASSPTGPQYEQYF.

V and J are TRBV19 and TRBJ1-5, with 10 positions matching TRBD1. Germline loops: CDR1 LNHDA, CDR2 SQIVND (reference sequence). The V and J ends lost 7 bases and 1 base, in that order; junction bases with no gene match: 13. The CDR3 spans 18 residues. CDR3 residues: CASMGTGEEVTSNQPQHF. Written as DNA, the CDR3 is TGTGCCAGTATGGGGACAGGGGAAGAGGTGACGAGCAATCAGCCCCAGCATTTT.

The chain combines TRBV10-3 with TRBJ2-2; 7 positions agree with TRBD1. Trimming at V came to 0 bases and at J to 1 base, leaving 8 bases not matched to a gene. The germline CDR1 and CDR2 sequences are ENHRY and SYGVKD. This CDR3 comprises 18 residues. The CDR3 here is CAISESIGQGVNTGELFF. In nucleotides, the CDR3 is TGTGCCATCAGTGAGTCCATAGGGCAGGGGGTGAACACCGGGGAGCTGTTTTTT.

As to this clone: The sample holds other DNA sequences that translate to the same CDR3. The CDR3 reads CASSLEGQGSEKLFF. As DNA, the CDR3 is TGCGCCAGCAGCTTGGAAGGGCAGGGAAGTGAAAAACTGTTTTTT. The gene calls are TRBV5-1 and TRBJ1-4; possibly TRBD1 for D (5 bases). Trimming cost V 0 bases and J 7 bases, with 13 bases left between them. CDR1 and CDR2 (germline): SGHRS, YFSETQ. The CDR3 loop spans 15 amino acids. The variable domain in full, with the rest retrieved from reference TRBV5-1 and TRBJ1-4, is KAGVTQTPRYLIKTRGQQVTLSCSPISGHRSVSWYQQTPGQGLQFLFEYFSETQRNKGNFPGRFSGRQFSNSRSEMNVSTLELGDSALYLCASSLEGQGSEKLFFGSGTQLSVL.

V is TRBV6-5 and J is TRBJ2-1, with D perhaps matching TRBD1 (7 bases). Between the trimmed V and J ends, which lost 7 bases and 7 bases, there was a span of 20 bases. CDR3 length: 15 residues. CDR1 and CDR2 (germline): MNHEY, SVGAGI. CDR3 loop: CASTRTEGARNEQFF. The CDR3 DNA follows: TGTGCCAGCACCAGGACGGAGGGGGCAAGGAATGAGCAGTTCTTC.

This chain links TRBV6-1 with TRBJ2-4, with a possible D match to TRBD1 (7 bases). CDR3 size: 13 residues. The germline gives CDR1 MNHNS, CDR2 SASEGT. The germline V and J ends were trimmed by 5 bases and 7 bases, with 12 bases remaining between them. CDR3 DNA: TGTGCCAGCAGTAATTCAGGGGGGAACATTCAGTACTTC. Residues: CASSNSGGNIQYF.

This chain connects TRBV9 to TRBJ2-7; D is tentatively TRBD1 or TRBD2 (6 bases each). Germline V gene sequence: CDR1 SGDLS, CDR2 YYNGEE. V was clipped by 4 bases and J by 5 bases, with 19 bases between them. The CDR3 loop spans 15 amino acids. CDR3 nucleotides: TGTGCCAGCAGCACTAGGGGGGAGCTGTTTGACGAGCAGTACTTC. The encoded protein is CASSTRGELFDEQYF. Variable domain in full (rest from reference TRBV9 and TRBJ2-7): DSGVTQTPKHLITATGQRVTLRCSPRSGDLSVYWYQQSLDQGLQFLIQYYNGEERAKGNILERFSAQQFPDLHSELNLSSLELGDSALYFCASSTRGELFDEQYFGPGTRLTVT.

The chain links TRBV7-8 to TRBJ1-2; perhaps TRBD1 as D (5 bases). This CDR3 has 14 residues. V lost 1 base and J lost 5, with 11 bases in between. The V gene's germline CDR1 is SGHVS and CDR2 FQNEAQ. CDR3 region: CASSLGSGIYGYTF. The CDR3 bases are TGTGCCAGCAGCTTAGGATCAGGGATTTATGGCTACACCTTC.

This clone was seen just once. This chain uses TRBV7-2 with TRBJ2-7; 9 bases match TRBD1. This CDR3 comprises 14 residues. V dropped 5 bases and J dropped 6; count of bases not matched to a gene: 8. Germline V lookup: CDR1 SGHTA, CDR2 FQGNSA. The CDR3, as DNA: TGTGCCAGCAGCACGGGGACAGGGATCTTCGAGCAGTACTTC. Amino acid sequence: CASSTGTGIFEQYF.

The rearrangement links TRBV7-9 to TRBJ1-6, with TRBD1 identical over 9 bases. Germline loops: CDR1 SEHNR, CDR2 FQNEAQ (reference sequence). The J segment lost 5 bases and the V segment lost 7 bases, leaving 9 bases of the junction unmatched. This CDR3 is built from 16 residues. CDR3 DNA sequence: TGTGCCAGCAACCTACAGGGGGCCTTAGATAATTCACCCCTCCACTTT. This gives the protein CASNLQGALDNSPLHF.

In this sample, this clone turned up a few times. Other nucleotide sequences in the sample specify the same CDR3. The J gene is TRBJ1-3, the V gene TRBV5-1; D is possibly TRBD1 (5 bases). The V gene lost 0 bases and the J gene lost 2 bases, with 6 bases spanning the gap. The CDR3 has 14 amino acids. The germline CDR1 and CDR2 sequences are SGHRS and YFSETQ. CDR3 DNA sequence: TGCGCCAGCAGCTTGGGGGGCGCTGGAAACACCATATATTTT. It codes for CASSLGGAGNTIYF.

This rearrangement joins TRBV7-2 to TRBJ2-1; D may be TRBD2 (6 bases). The CDR3 extends over 15 amino acids. V was trimmed by 1 base and J by 6 bases, leaving 13 bases between them. Looked up from germline, CDR1 is SGHTA and CDR2 is FQGNSA. CDR3 loop: CASSLGRVRSNEQFF. In DNA form, the CDR3 reads TGTGCCAGCAGCTTAGGGAGGGTACGTAGCAATGAGCAGTTCTTC.

The rearrangement uses TRBV5-1 and TRBJ2-1, with D possibly TRBD1 on 6 matching bases. Germline V gene lookup returns CDR1 SGHRS and CDR2 YFSETQ. The CDR3 is made up of 13 amino acids. Trimming cost V 0 bases and J 9 bases, with 10 bases left between them. The CDR3 coding sequence is TGCGCCAGCAGCTTGGCCCAGGGGACTGAGCAGTTCTTC. Translating it yields CASSLAQGTEQFF.